What follows are 20 T cell receptor beta chains derived from one specimen sequenced in a study of blood T cell repertoires in COVID-19. Profiling relied on immunoSEQ multiplex PCR, and the TCRdb table lists in-frame clones only, not all of them. The top ten hold 2.1% of the sample, which has approximately 240,000 clones, over 75% seen once. The sample consisted of peripheral blood. These receptors were obtained from a woman in her 40s who had recovered from COVID-19.

This clone is a singleton in its sample. This chain connects TRBV10-3 to TRBJ1-2; D perhaps matches TRBD1 (6 bases). V was trimmed by 6 bases and J by 7 bases, leaving 15 bases between them. Germline lookup yields CDR1 ENHRY and CDR2 SYGVKD. This CDR3 is 13 amino acids long. The DNA for the CDR3 is TGTGCCATCAGACAGGGTATCAGTGGTGGCTACACCTTC. Amino acids: CAIRQGISGGYTF.

The genes are TRBV9 and TRBJ1-3; D gene uncertain. V lost 1 base, J lost 0 bases, and 11 bases lay in between. Germline CDR1 reads SGDLS; CDR2 reads YYNGEE. This CDR3 comprises 16 residues. The CDR3 loop reads CASSVYSGSSGNTIYF. The CDR3 DNA is TGTGCCAGCAGCGTATACTCGGGAAGCTCTGGAAACACCATATATTTT.

This sequence joins TRBV29-1 and TRBJ2-3; 7 bases line up with TRBD1. CDR1 SQVTM and CDR2 ANQGSEA come from the germline V gene. After removal of 4 bases from V and 2 bases from J, the junction contained 6 bases not matched to a gene. CDR3 size: 14 residues. The CDR3 DNA reads TGCAGCGTTGGGGGACAGCCTCTCACAGATACGCAGTATTTT. It translates to CSVGGQPLTDTQYF.

This clone was detected only a few times. The chain carries TRBV5-1 and TRBJ1-2; TRBD1 agrees at 10 bases. The CDR3 has 14 residues. The V gene end was trimmed by 6 bases and the J gene end by 5 bases; junction bases not matched to a gene: 7. CDR1 is SGHRS and CDR2 is YFSETQ in the germline V gene. CDR3 sequence: CASNPTGGMYGYTF. The CDR3 coding sequence is TGCGCCAGCAACCCGACAGGGGGCATGTATGGCTACACCTTC. Full variable domain (outside the CDR3, taken from reference TRBV5-1 and TRBJ1-2): KAGVTQTPRYLIKTRGQQVTLSCSPISGHRSVSWYQQTPGQGLQFLFEYFSETQRNKGNFPGRFSGRQFSNSRSEMNVSTLELGDSALYLCASNPTGGMYGYTFGSGTRLTVV.

J is TRBJ2-7 and V is TRBV6-4; 15 bases fit TRBD2. Trimming removed 2 bases from V and 2 bases from J; junction bases left unmatched: 10. The CDR3 consists of 19 residues. CDR1 and CDR2 (germline): MRHNA, SNTAGT. The CDR3 DNA follows: TGTGCCAGCAGTGACCCCATGGGACTAGCGGGGGGCCCGCCCTACGAGCAGTACTTC. Its protein product is CASSDPMGLAGGPPYEQYF.

The rearrangement joins TRBV28 to TRBJ1-6; 7 nucleotides agree with TRBD1. CDR1 MDHEN and CDR2 SYDVKM come from the germline V gene. The ends lost 2 bases at V and 6 bases at J; junction bases unmatched: 4. The CDR3 extends over 15 amino acids. Written as DNA, the CDR3 is TGTGCCAGCAGTTTACAGGGGGGATTTAATTCACCCCTCCACTTT. Translating gives CASSLQGGFNSPLHF.

The chain couples TRBV29-1 to TRBJ1-2, with unresolved D. This CDR3 comprises 12 residues. Germline assignment: CDR1 SQVTM and CDR2 ANQGSEA. V was clipped by 0 bases and J by 4 bases, with 6 bases between them. In DNA form, the CDR3 reads TGCAGCGTTGAAGATGTAATCTATGGCTACACCTTC. Its translation: CSVEDVIYGYTF. Variable domain in full (rest from reference TRBV29-1 and TRBJ1-2): SAVISQKPSRDICQRGTSLTIQCQVDSQVTMMFWYRQQPGQSLTLIATANQGSEATYESGFVIDKFPISRPNLTFSTLTVSNMSPEDSSIYLCSVEDVIYGYTFGSGTRLTVV.

The chain has TRBV27 and TRBJ2-7, with TRBD1 matching 8 bases. The CDR3 length is 14 residues. J gave up 7 bases and V 5 bases, and 10 bases lay outside the gene matches. The germline gives CDR1 MNHEY, CDR2 SMNVEV (reference sequence). The CDR3 protein is CASSKDRGPLEQYF. CDR3 coding DNA: TGTGCCAGCAGTAAAGACAGGGGCCCCCTTGAGCAGTACTTC.

The rearrangement joins TRBV3-1 (or the pseudogene TRBV3-2) to TRBJ2-5, with D hard to call. Deletions cut 1 base from V and 4 bases from J, with 13 bases between. This CDR3 is 15 amino acids long. The germline gives CDR1 LGHDT, CDR2 YNNKEL (reference sequence). CDR3 sequence (DNA): TGTGCCAGCAGCCAAGTAACAAGGCGGTCAGAGACCCAGTACTTC. This encodes CASSQVTRRSETQYF.

The rearrangement links TRBV12-3 or TRBV12-4 to TRBJ2-2; TRBD1 agrees at 7 bases. The V segment lost 5 bases and the J segment 7 bases; nucleotides outside the gene matches: 4. The CDR3 is 13 amino acids. The CDR3 is CASSGTVGGELFF. In DNA form, the CDR3 reads TGTGCCAGCAGTGGGACAGTGGGCGGGGAGCTGTTTTTT.

The sample holds one count of this clone. This sequence joins TRBV6-2 or TRBV6-3 and TRBJ1-5; D gene ambiguous. The length of the CDR3 is 15 residues. Trimming removed 0 bases from V and 4 bases from J, with 10 bases in between. The germline V gene encodes CDR1 MNHEY and CDR2 SVGEGT. CDR3 DNA sequence: TGTGCCAGCAGTTACTCAGAGGGTAAGAATCAGCCCCAGCATTTT. Amino acid sequence: CASSYSEGKNQPQHF.

This clone was seen more than once but under ten times. The same CDR3 also results from other DNA sequences found in this sample. The J gene is TRBJ2-6, the V gene TRBV18; D not resolved. Germline V gives CDR1 KGHSH, CDR2 LQKENI. The CDR3 contains 14 residues. V was shortened by 6 bases and J by 0 bases, with 6 bases between the two germline ends. The CDR3: CASSPSSGANVLTF. The CDR3 DNA reads as TGTGCCAGCTCCCCTAGCTCTGGGGCCAACGTCCTGACTTTC.

The chain combines TRBV6-4 with TRBJ2-1; D perhaps matches TRBD1 (6 bases). CDR1 is MRHNA, CDR2 SNTAGT, per germline. Trimming left V 3 bases short and J 1 base short, with 10 bases between. The CDR3 consists of 15 residues. This CDR3 reads CASSEGQGSYNEQFF. The CDR3 coding sequence is TGTGCCAGCAGTGAAGGCCAGGGGTCCTACAATGAGCAGTTCTTC.

CDR3 DNA: TGTGCCAGCAGCTTAACCGGGGGAGAGACCCAGTACTTC. It translates to CASSLTGGETQYF. V gene TRBV7-3 combines with J gene TRBJ2-5, with D possibly being TRBD2 (6 bases). Germline V CDR1 and CDR2: SGHTA, FQGTGA. V lost 0 bases to trimming and J lost 4 bases, with 6 bases between them. This CDR3 is 13 amino acids long.

About this clone itself: The same CDR3 can be traced to other DNA sequences in this sample. V and J are TRBV9 and TRBJ1-4; no clear D gene. The V end lost 4 bases, the J end lost 0 bases, and 10 bases lay between the germline ends. Germline V lookup: CDR1 SGDLS, CDR2 YYNGEE. This CDR3 has 15 amino acids. The CDR3 reads CASSPLGATNEKLFF. The CDR3 DNA follows: TGTGCCAGCAGCCCCCTCGGGGCAACTAATGAAAAACTGTTTTTT.

The genes are TRBV3-1 (or the pseudogene TRBV3-2) and TRBJ1-1; TRBD1 agrees at 7 bases. Germline V lookup: CDR1 LGHDT, CDR2 YNNKEL (reference sequence). CDR3 length equals 14 residues. V shed 4 bases, J shed 1 base, and the junction held 3 bases outside the gene matches. CDR3 nucleotide sequence: TGTGCCAGCAGCCCGGGACAGTCGAACACTGAAGCTTTCTTT. This translates into CASSPGQSNTEAFF.

J is TRBJ2-3 and V is TRBV11-3, with TRBD2 matching over 12 bases. The CDR3 sequence is 14 residues long. V was clipped by 5 bases and J by 5 bases; unmatched bases: 2. Germline CDR1 SGHNT, CDR2 YENEEA. The CDR3 is CASSKGLAGDTQYF. The DNA for the CDR3 is TGTGCCAGCAGCAAGGGACTAGCGGGAGATACGCAGTATTTT.

V usage is TRBV5-1 and J usage is TRBJ2-6, with TRBD2 matching 8 bases. The V and J ends lost 2 bases and 4 bases, in that order; junction bases with no gene match: 2. CDR1 SGHRS and CDR2 YFSETQ come from the germline V gene. The CDR3 extends over 15 amino acids. CDR3 amino acids: CASSFGGAGANVLTF. DNA for the CDR3: TGCGCCAGCAGCTTCGGGGGGGCCGGGGCCAACGTCCTGACTTTC.

The J gene is TRBJ2-3, the V gene TRBV19, with 10 bases identical to TRBD2. The CDR3 length is 16 residues. Trimming cost V 5 bases and J 3 bases; bases outside gene matches: 8. Germline CDR1 LNHDA, CDR2 SQIVND (reference sequence). This CDR3 is CASSPGLAVSTDTQYF. The CDR3 nucleotides are TGTGCCAGTAGTCCCGGACTAGCGGTCTCTACAGATACGCAGTATTTT.

This chain connects TRBV7-9 to TRBJ1-4; TRBD1 matches at 10 bases. This CDR3 region has 18 residues. CDR1 and CDR2 (germline): SEHNR, FQNEAQ (reference sequence). The V segment lost 5 bases and the J segment 0 bases; nucleotides outside the gene matches: 9. Written as DNA, the CDR3 is TGTGCCAGCAGCGTGGGACAGGGGCGAGCTGCAACTAATGAAAAACTGTTTTTT. It codes for CASSVGQGRAATNEKLFF. Together with reference TRBV7-9 and TRBJ1-4, the CDR3 gives the full variable domain: DTGVSQNPRHKITKRGQNVTFRCDPISEHNRLYWYRQTLGQGPEFLTYFQNEAQLEKSRLLSDRFSAERPKGSFSTLEIQRTEQGDSAMYLCASSVGQGRAATNEKLFFGSGTQLSVL.